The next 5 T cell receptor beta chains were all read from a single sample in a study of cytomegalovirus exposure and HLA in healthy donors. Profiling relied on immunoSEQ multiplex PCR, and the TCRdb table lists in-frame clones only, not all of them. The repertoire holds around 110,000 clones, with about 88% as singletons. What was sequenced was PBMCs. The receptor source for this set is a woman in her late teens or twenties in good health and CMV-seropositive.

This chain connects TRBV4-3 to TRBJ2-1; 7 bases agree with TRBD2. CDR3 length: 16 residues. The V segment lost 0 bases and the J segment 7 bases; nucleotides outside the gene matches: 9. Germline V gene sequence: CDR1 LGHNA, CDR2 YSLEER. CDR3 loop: CASSQDHSGAWNEQFF. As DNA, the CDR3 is TGCGCCAGCAGCCAAGATCACAGCGGGGCCTGGAATGAGCAGTTCTTC.

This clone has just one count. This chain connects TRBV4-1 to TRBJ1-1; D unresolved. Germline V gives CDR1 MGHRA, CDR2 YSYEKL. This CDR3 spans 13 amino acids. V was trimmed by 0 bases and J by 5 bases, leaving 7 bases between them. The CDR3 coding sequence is TGCGCCAGCAGCCAAGATGGCGGGACTGAAGCTTTCTTT. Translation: CASSQDGGTEAFF.

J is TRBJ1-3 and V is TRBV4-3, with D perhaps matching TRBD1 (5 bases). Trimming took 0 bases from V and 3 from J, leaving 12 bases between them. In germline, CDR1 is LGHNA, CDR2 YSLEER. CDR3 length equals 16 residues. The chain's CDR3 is CASSQDGGGNGNTIYF. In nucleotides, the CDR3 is TGCGCCAGCAGCCAAGATGGGGGGGGTAATGGAAACACCATATATTTT.

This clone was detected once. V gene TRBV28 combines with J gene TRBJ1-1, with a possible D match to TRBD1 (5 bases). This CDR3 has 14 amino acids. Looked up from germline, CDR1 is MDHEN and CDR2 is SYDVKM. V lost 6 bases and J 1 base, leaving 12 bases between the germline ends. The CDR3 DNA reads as TGTGCCAGCAGGGTCCAGGGCGCGAACACTGAAGCTTTCTTT. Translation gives CASRVQGANTEAFF.

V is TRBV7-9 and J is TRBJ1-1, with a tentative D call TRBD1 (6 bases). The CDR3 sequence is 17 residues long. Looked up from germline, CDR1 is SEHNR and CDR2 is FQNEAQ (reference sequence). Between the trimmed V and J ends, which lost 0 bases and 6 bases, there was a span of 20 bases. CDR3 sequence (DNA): TGTGCCAGCAGCTTAGCAACGGTATTGGGGACATGGGCTGAAGCTTTCTTT. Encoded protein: CASSLATVLGTWAEAFF.